This T cell receptor (beta chain) was captured in a study of shared clonotypes between healthy human individuals. Study-wide findings and caveats: Limitation of the genetic and exposure-history diversity represented came from the few donors.

All the donors were Caucasian adults who lived in Nashville, Tennessee. The study used 85 million or so PBMCs per unsorted sample for genomic DNA. In germline, CDR1 is MGHRA, CDR2 YSYEKL. This CDR3 is 14 amino acids long. Trimming cost V 1 base and J 4 bases; bases outside gene matches: 3. About this clone itself: The antigen remains unidentified.

Method: immunoSEQ multiplex PCR; TCRdb's copy keeps in-frame clones and lacks some. The sample shows hundreds of thousands of clones, 60% to 80% of them seen only once. This chain joins TRBV4-1 and TRBJ2-7; 8 nucleotides agree with TRBD2. This clonotype was sampled from a woman in her thirties or forties in good health. Some clones in this sample may be carry-over from other donors' samples. Sequenced input: PBMCs. CDR3 sequence reads: CASSQGAGVYEQYF. The DNA of the CDR3 is TGCGCCAGCAGCCAAGGAGCGGGAGTATACGAGCAGTACTTC.